This TCR beta chain came from a study of cytomegalovirus exposure and HLA in healthy donors. A word on this clone: Its antigen is unknown.

The study ran its PCR with 60 Vbeta and 13 Jbeta primers. Sequencing used immunoSEQ multiplex PCR; TCRdb keeps in-frame clones, though not all of them. The repertoire holds roughly 130,000 clones, with around 77% as singletons. Healthy bone marrow donors made up the donor group. General study findings and limits: Being productive about 87% or about 30% of the time was typical of most TCR beta V segments in an earlier analysis.

The CDR3 contains 15 residues. The germline V gene has CDR1 MNHEY and CDR2 SVGAGI. The V segment lost 2 bases and the J segment 4 bases; nucleotides outside the gene matches: 8. The clonotype comes from a man in his late teens or twenties in good health and CMV-seronegative. Sequenced input: PBMCs. The V and J genes are TRBV6-5 and TRBJ2-7; TRBD1 matches at 7 bases. This chain's CDR3 is CASSYSSTGFYEQYF. CDR3 sequence (DNA): TGTGCCAGCAGTTACAGCTCGACAGGGTTTTACGAGCAGTACTTC.